The 29 T cell receptor beta chains below come from one sample, sequenced in a study of T cell responses to AZD1222 COVID-19 vaccine. Profiling relied on immunoSEQ multiplex PCR, and the TCRdb table lists in-frame clones only, not all of them. This sample carries fewer than 120,000 clones, 88% of them seen once, and the ten largest clones take 1.6%. This specimen consisted of peripheral blood, obtained on day 0 of AZD1222 vaccination. Receptor source: an adult in good health.

This chain links TRBV6-5 with TRBJ1-1, with TRBD1 identical over 7 bases. Losses at the gene ends were 8 bases for V and 4 bases for J; bases not matched to a gene: 13. The CDR3 covers 15 residues. Germline V gene lookup returns CDR1 MNHEY and CDR2 SVGAGI. The CDR3 region is CASLSYRGYSTEAFF. The CDR3 nucleotides read TGTGCCAGCTTATCCTACAGGGGTTACTCCACTGAAGCTTTCTTT.

This clone appeared a single time. The chain links TRBV9 to TRBJ2-7, with 9 positions matching TRBD2. With V trimmed by 4 bases and J by 10 bases, 18 bases remained unmatched. Germline V gene lookup returns CDR1 SGDLS and CDR2 YYNGEE. This CDR3 spans 16 amino acids. This chain's CDR3 is CASSPGTPASGAGQYF. CDR3 coding DNA: TGTGCCAGCAGCCCCGGGACCCCCGCTAGCGGGGCAGGACAGTACTTC.

This rearrangement joins TRBV5-1 to TRBJ1-1; 7 bases map to TRBD1. After removal of 4 bases from V and 1 base from J, the junction contained 7 bases not matched to a gene. Germline V gives CDR1 SGHRS, CDR2 YFSETQ. The CDR3 consists of 15 residues. The chain's CDR3 is CASSIGQESNTEAFF. The CDR3, as DNA: TGCGCCAGCAGCATTGGACAGGAGTCGAACACTGAAGCTTTCTTT.

This clone was counted between two and nine times. This sequence joins TRBV4-1 and TRBJ2-1; D possibly matches TRBD1 or TRBD2 (5 bases each). CDR1 is MGHRA, CDR2 YSYEKL, per germline. This CDR3 spans 16 amino acids. V lost 5 bases, J lost 0 bases, and 14 bases lay in between. DNA of the CDR3: TGCGCCAGCAGCTTAGGGACGACGGGCTCCTACAATGAGCAGTTCTTC. Translation gives CASSLGTTGSYNEQFF.

The rearrangement links TRBV5-8 to TRBJ1-1; weak D call: TRBD1 (5 bases). Between the trimmed V and J ends, which lost 10 bases and 1 base, there was a span of 8 bases. The germline gives CDR1 SGHTS, CDR2 YDEGEE. CDR3 length: 11 amino acids. CDR3: CAGGENTEAFF. The CDR3 region has the DNA TGTGCCGGGGGGGAGAACACTGAAGCTTTCTTT.

The chain links TRBV19 to TRBJ1-4; D remains ambiguous. The CDR3 spans 14 residues. Germline V gene sequence: CDR1 LNHDA, CDR2 SQIVND (reference sequence). With 3 bases removed from V and 4 bases from J, the gap between germline ends came to 9 bases. CDR3 amino acids: CASSIGLLNEKLFF. The CDR3 DNA reads as TGTGCCAGTAGTATCGGACTCCTTAATGAAAAACTGTTTTTT. Complete variable domain (other parts from reference TRBV19 and TRBJ1-4): DGGITQSPKYLFRKEGQNVTLSCEQNLNHDAMYWYRQDPGQGLRLIYYSQIVNDFQKGDIAEGYSVSREKKESFPLTVTSAQKNPTAFYLCASSIGLLNEKLFFGSGTQLSVL.

The J gene is TRBJ1-5, the V gene TRBV2; 9 nucleotides align to TRBD1. The V gene's germline CDR1 is SNHLY and CDR2 FYNNEI. This CDR3 has 15 residues. V trimming: 6 bases; J trimming: 7 bases; junction bases outside the gene matches: 10. The CDR3 region has the DNA TGTGCCAGCAGGGGGACAGGGACTCCTGAACAGCCCCAGCATTTT. Amino acids: CASRGTGTPEQPQHF.

The sample holds a few counts of this clone. This chain uses TRBV2 with TRBJ1-5, with D maybe TRBD1 (5 bases). In germline, CDR1 is SNHLY, CDR2 FYNNEI. V lost 8 bases to trimming and J lost 7 bases, with 21 bases between them. CDR3 length equals 15 residues. The CDR3 protein is CASYSGTDAWQPQHF. The CDR3 DNA follows: TGTGCCAGCTATAGCGGGACGGACGCATGGCAGCCCCAGCATTTT.

V gene TRBV30 combines with J gene TRBJ2-7; TRBD1 agrees at 9 bases. Germline V CDR1 and CDR2: GTSNPN, SVGIG (reference sequence). CDR3 length: 16 residues. J was trimmed by 0 bases and V by 0 bases; bases with no gene match: 6. CDR3 nucleotides: TGTGCCTGGAGTGTATCCGGGACAGGGTTCTCCTACGAGCAGTACTTC. Translation: CAWSVSGTGFSYEQYF.

This clone was counted a few times. This sequence joins TRBV18 and TRBJ1-1; D remains ambiguous. The germline V and J ends were trimmed by 4 bases and 0 bases, with 3 bases remaining between them. The CDR3 length is 12 residues. CDR1 and CDR2 (germline): KGHSH, LQKENI. CDR3: CASSLLNTEAFF. CDR3 in DNA: TGTGCCAGCTCACTGTTGAACACTGAAGCTTTCTTT.

The chain recombines TRBV18 with TRBJ1-1; TRBD1 matches at 7 bases. The germline CDR1 and CDR2 sequences are KGHSH and LQKENI. The CDR3 has 18 residues. The J segment lost 0 bases and the V segment lost 2 bases, leaving 12 bases of the junction unmatched. The CDR3 nucleotides are TGTGCCAGCTCACCATTCCAGGGGGTCACGACGGTGAACACTGAAGCTTTCTTT. Protein: CASSPFQGVTTVNTEAFF. The complete variable domain, with remaining parts taken from reference TRBV18 and TRBJ1-1, reads NAGVMQNPRHLVRRRGQEARLRCSPMKGHSHVYWYRQLPEEGLKFMVYLQKENIIDESGMPKERFSAEFPKEGPSILRIQQVVRGDSAAYFCASSPFQGVTTVNTEAFFGQGTRLTVV.

The chain has TRBV5-6 and TRBJ1-2; tentative D call: TRBD1 (5 bases). V was clipped by 0 bases and J by 2 bases, with 5 bases between them. CDR1 is SGHDT and CDR2 is YYEEEE in the germline V gene. The CDR3 is 13 amino acids. The DNA of the CDR3 is TGTGCCAGCAGCTTGGCAGGGAACTATGGCTACACCTTC. It is translated as CASSLAGNYGYTF.

The rearrangement uses TRBV7-9 and TRBJ1-6, with unresolved D. V lost 5 bases and J lost 8, with 7 bases in between. This CDR3 has 12 residues. Germline V CDR1 and CDR2: SEHNR, FQNEAQ (reference sequence). The CDR3 sequence: CASSLPYSPLHF. In DNA form, the CDR3 reads TGTGCCAGCAGCCTCCCTTATTCACCCCTCCACTTT.

The chain links TRBV24-1 to TRBJ2-1, with 7 nucleotides matching TRBD2. The CDR3 length is 15 residues. The J segment lost 7 bases and the V segment lost 0 bases, leaving 5 bases of the junction unmatched. Looked up from germline, CDR1 is KGHDR and CDR2 is SFDVKD. As DNA, the CDR3 is TGTGCCACCAGTGATTTGCCGTGGCGGGGGAATGAGCAGTTCTTC. This encodes CATSDLPWRGNEQFF.

The sample holds one count of this clone. The chain employs TRBV30 and TRBJ2-7; D is uncertain. Germline V gives CDR1 GTSNPN, CDR2 SVGIG (reference sequence). V was shortened by 2 bases and J by 3 bases, with 5 bases between the two germline ends. The CDR3 consists of 11 residues. As DNA, the CDR3 is TGTGCCTGGAGTAACCTCTACGAGCAGTACTTC. It encodes CAWSNLYEQYF.

Regarding this clone: Other nucleotide sequences from this sample produce the same CDR3. The gene calls are TRBV11-3 and TRBJ1-1; D uncertain. Trimming stripped 1 base from V and 0 bases from J, with 6 bases between. The CDR3 extends over 14 amino acids. Germline V gives CDR1 SGHNT, CDR2 YENEEA. The CDR3 sequence: CASSLGGVNTEAFF. DNA for the CDR3: TGTGCCAGCAGCTTAGGGGGAGTGAACACTGAAGCTTTCTTT.

This chain joins TRBV19 and TRBJ1-1; D is ambiguous. CDR1 is LNHDA and CDR2 is SQIVND in the germline V gene (reference sequence). This CDR3 has 16 residues. Deletions cut 3 bases from V and 3 bases from J, with 17 bases between. The CDR3 nucleotides are TGTGCCAGTAGTATCCCACTCGGACGGGGTGACACTGAAGCTTTCTTT. This codes for CASSIPLGRGDTEAFF.

CDR3 sequence (DNA): TGTGCCACCAGTGATCCCCAAGGGGGAGGGACCGGGGAGCTGTTTTTT. Translation: CATSDPQGGGTGELFF. V and J are TRBV24-1 and TRBJ2-2, with D perhaps matching TRBD2 (7 bases). Looked up from germline, CDR1 is KGHDR and CDR2 is SFDVKD. The V gene lost 3 bases and the J gene lost 5 bases, with 15 bases spanning the gap. This CDR3 comprises 16 residues.

The genes are TRBV30 and TRBJ1-5, with D perhaps TRBD1 (5 bases). Germline V CDR1 and CDR2: GTSNPN, SVGIG (reference sequence). The V end was cut by 5 bases, the J end by 6 bases, with 14 bases between. The CDR3 sequence is 13 residues long. The chain's CDR3 is CAWGPRGLQPQHF. CDR3 DNA sequence: TGTGCCTGGGGTCCCCGGGGACTTCAGCCCCAGCATTTT.

This chain links TRBV10-1 with TRBJ2-3, with 7 bases fitting TRBD2. This CDR3 region has 14 residues. Germline CDR1 and CDR2: WNHNN and SYGVQD (reference sequence). The junction had 4 bases not matched to a gene; V was cut back by 5 bases and J by 2 bases. In DNA, the CDR3 is TGCGCCAGCAGTTTTAGCGGGTCCACAGATACGCAGTATTTT. This gives the protein CASSFSGSTDTQYF.

The V and J genes are TRBV7-9 and TRBJ2-5, with no clear D. This CDR3 has 14 residues. In germline, CDR1 is SEHNR, CDR2 FQNEAQ (reference sequence). Deletions cut 3 bases from V and 5 bases from J, with 13 bases between. The CDR3 nucleotides read TGTGCCAGCAGCTTTAGCACTGGGGTGGAGACCCAGTACTTC. Translation gives CASSFSTGVETQYF. The entire variable domain, with the rest obtained from reference TRBV7-9 and TRBJ2-5, is as follows: DTGVSQNPRHKITKRGQNVTFRCDPISEHNRLYWYRQTLGQGPEFLTYFQNEAQLEKSRLLSDRFSAERPKGSFSTLEIQRTEQGDSAMYLCASSFSTGVETQYFGPGTRLLVL.

The genes are TRBV3-1 (or the pseudogene TRBV3-2) and TRBJ2-3; D ambiguous. V gave up 7 bases and J gave up 2 bases, with 1 base separating them. The CDR3 spans 10 residues. Germline V gene data show CDR1 as LGHDT and CDR2 as YNNKEL (reference sequence). As DNA, the CDR3 is TGTGCCAGCACCACAGATACGCAGTATTTT. Protein sequence: CASTTDTQYF.

The J gene is TRBJ2-7, the V gene TRBV4-1; 9 bases are a match to TRBD1. Germline lookup yields CDR1 MGHRA and CDR2 YSYEKL. There are 16 residues in the CDR3. V trimming: 4 bases; J trimming: 5 bases; junction bases outside the gene matches: 12. This CDR3 reads CASSPDSGTGSHEQYF. For the CDR3, the DNA is TGCGCCAGCAGCCCCGACTCCGGGACAGGGAGCCACGAGCAGTACTTC.

V and J are TRBV11-2 and TRBJ1-2; D gene ambiguous. V lost 5 bases, J lost 4 bases, and 14 bases lay in between. CDR3 size: 14 residues. From germline, CDR1 is SGHAT and CDR2 FQNNGV. CDR3 protein: CASSPAGSLYGYTF. CDR3 DNA sequence: TGTGCCAGCAGCCCCGCCGGGTCCCTCTATGGCTACACCTTC. Drawing the rest from reference TRBV11-2 and TRBJ1-2, the complete variable domain is EAGVAQSPRYKIIEKRQSVAFWCNPISGHATLYWYQQILGQGPKLLIQFQNNGVVDDSQLPKDRFSAERLKGVDSTLKIQPAKLEDSAVYLCASSPAGSLYGYTFGSGTRLTVV.

The genes are TRBV2 and TRBJ1-1; 8 bases align to TRBD1. Trimming cost V 6 bases and J 6 bases; bases outside gene matches: 12. The CDR3 spans 15 residues. In germline, CDR1 is SNHLY, CDR2 FYNNEI. CDR3 loop: CASRTRTGSGPEAFF. In DNA form, the CDR3 reads TGTGCCAGCAGAACCAGGACAGGGTCTGGTCCTGAAGCTTTCTTT.

The chain combines TRBV5-8 with TRBJ1-1; 12 bases align to TRBD1. Trimming at V came to 4 bases and at J to 3 bases, leaving 7 bases not matched to a gene. The CDR3 runs 16 residues. CDR1 is SGHTS, CDR2 YDEGEE, per germline. The CDR3, as DNA: TGTGCCAGCAGCCGGGGACAGGGGGCGGCGGACACTGAAGCTTTCTTT. Its translation is CASSRGQGAADTEAFF. The full variable domain, with the rest looked up from reference TRBV5-8 and TRBJ1-1, is EAGVTQSPTHLIKTRGQQATLRCSPISGHTSVYWYQQALGLGLQFLLWYDEGEERNRGNFPPRFSGRQFPNYSSELNVNALELEDSALYLCASSRGQGAADTEAFFGQGTRLTVV.

This clone appeared a few times. This chain uses TRBV5-8 with TRBJ2-1, with D maybe TRBD1 (5 bases). Between the trimmed V and J ends, which lost 1 base and 6 bases, there was a span of 14 bases. Germline CDR1 and CDR2: SGHTS and YDEGEE. The CDR3 consists of 15 residues. In DNA, the CDR3 is TGTGCCAGCAGCTTGAGGCAGGGAAGCAGCAATGAGCAGTTCTTC. Amino acid sequence: CASSLRQGSSNEQFF.

The chain links TRBV6-4 to TRBJ1-3; 9 positions match TRBD1. The CDR3 is made up of 15 amino acids. Germline loops: CDR1 MRHNA, CDR2 SNTAGT. V was clipped by 10 bases and J by 1 base; unmatched bases: 8. Here the CDR3 reads CATRIQGASGNTIYF. The CDR3 DNA sequence: TGTGCCACAAGAATACAGGGGGCTTCTGGAAACACCATATATTTT.

This chain uses TRBV11-2 with TRBJ1-1, with D perhaps TRBD1 (5 bases). V lost 0 bases and J 10 bases, leaving 9 bases between the germline ends. The CDR3 extends over 12 amino acids. The germline gives CDR1 SGHAT, CDR2 FQNNGV. The CDR3 nucleotides are TGTGCCAGCAGCTTAGATAGGGGTTCAGCTTTCTTT. As protein: CASSLDRGSAFF.